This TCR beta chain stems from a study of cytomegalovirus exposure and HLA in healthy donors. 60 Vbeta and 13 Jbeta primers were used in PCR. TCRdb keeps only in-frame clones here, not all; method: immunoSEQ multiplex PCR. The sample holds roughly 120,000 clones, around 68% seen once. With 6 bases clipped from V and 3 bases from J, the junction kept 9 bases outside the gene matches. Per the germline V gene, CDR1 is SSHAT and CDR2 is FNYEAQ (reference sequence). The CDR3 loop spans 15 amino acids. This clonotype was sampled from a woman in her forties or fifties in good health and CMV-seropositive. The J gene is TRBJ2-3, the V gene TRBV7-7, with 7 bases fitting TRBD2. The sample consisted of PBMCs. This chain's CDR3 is CASSSGLVGTDTQYF. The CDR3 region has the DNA TGTGCCAGCAGTTCCGGACTAGTCGGTACAGATACGCAGTATTTT.